Shown below are 15 T cell receptor beta chains from a single sample sequenced in a study of blood T cells in healthy people across ages. A J-beta primer mix and a sample-barcoded 5' primer were used in a second PCR of about 7 to 12 cycles. Each CDR3 protein is one row after TCRdb ran MiXCR on the 5' RACE reads. Of about 1,600,000 distinct CDR3 sequences in the sample, approximately 40% were seen once. The sample consisted of blood. The source of these receptors is a young woman in good health.

V and J are TRBV9 and TRBJ2-2; the D is unclear. Deletions cut 0 bases from V and 6 bases from J, with 12 bases between. The CDR3 covers 15 residues. Germline V CDR1 and CDR2: SGDLS, YYNGEE. The CDR3 loop is CASSVDLYQAGELFF. CDR3 nucleotide sequence: TGTGCCAGCAGCGTAGACCTTTACCAGGCCGGGGAGCTGTTTTTT.

There are a few counts of this clonotype. J is TRBJ2-5 and V is TRBV27; 8 bases fit TRBD1. The J call may not be correct, given that the DNA end is closer to TRBJ2-7. Germline CDR1 reads MNHEY; CDR2 reads SMNVEV (reference sequence). This CDR3 has 15 amino acids. The CDR3 DNA reads TGTGCCAGCAGTCCCGCATGGACAGGGAGCTACGAGCAGTACTTC. Protein: CASSPAWTGSYEQYF.

This chain links TRBV7-9 with TRBJ1-1; no clear D. CDR3 length equals 15 residues. Germline V gives CDR1 SEHNR, CDR2 FQNEAQ (reference sequence). The germline V and J ends were trimmed by 5 bases and 2 bases, with 15 bases remaining between them. The CDR3 bases are TGTGCCAGCAGCCCGGGCACACGGATAAACACTGAAGCTTTCTTT. It encodes CASSPGTRINTEAFF.

The genes are TRBV5-5 and TRBJ1-5; perhaps TRBD1 as D (5 bases). There are 18 residues in the CDR3. The germline gives CDR1 SGHKS, CDR2 YYEKEE (reference sequence). Trimming removed 2 bases at V and 2 bases at J, with 20 bases between. The CDR3 protein is CASSFRVASGTGNQPQHF. CDR3 coding DNA: TGTGCCAGCAGCTTTAGGGTTGCCAGCGGGACGGGCAATCAGCCCCAGCATTTT.

The V and J genes are TRBV9 and TRBJ2-1, with a possible D match to TRBD2 (7 bases). Trimming took 0 bases from V and 2 from J, leaving 15 bases between them. The germline V gene has CDR1 SGDLS and CDR2 YYNGEE. CDR3 size: 17 residues. The CDR3 DNA sequence: TGTGCCAGCAGCGTAGGGGGAGGGGGGCCGACCTACAATGAGCAGTTCTTC. It is translated as CASSVGGGGPTYNEQFF. The full variable domain, completed using reference TRBV9 and TRBJ2-1, is DSGVTQTPKHLITATGQRVTLRCSPRSGDLSVYWYQQSLDQGLQFLIQYYNGEERAKGNILERFSAQQFPDLHSELNLSSLELGDSALYFCASSVGGGGPTYNEQFFGPGTRLTVL.

This clonotype appeared a few times. The genes are TRBV21-1 and TRBJ2-5. The J call may not be correct, given that the DNA end is closer to TRBJ2-7. TRBV21-1 is termed a pseudogene. This CDR3 spans 14 amino acids. CDR3 sequence reads: CASRGSDGSYEQYF. The CDR3, as DNA: TGTGCCAGCAGGGGATCCGACGGAAGCTACGAGCAGTACTTC.

This clonotype was found a few times. V usage is TRBV2 and J usage is TRBJ2-3; D gene unclear. Germline V gene lookup returns CDR1 SNHLY and CDR2 FYNNEI. V was clipped by 6 bases and J by 0 bases, with 10 bases between them. This CDR3 contains 14 residues. The CDR3 reads CASRRSSSTDTQYF. The CDR3 nucleotides read TGTGCCAGCAGGCGGTCGTCTAGCACAGATACGCAGTATTTT.

This clonotype has only a few counts. The V call is TRBV20-1, the J call TRBJ1-1, with no clear D. CDR3 length equals 14 residues. V lost 0 bases, J lost 5 bases, and 13 bases lay in between. Looked up from germline, CDR1 is DFQATT and CDR2 is SNEGSKA (reference sequence). The CDR3 protein is CSARDPGVGTEAFF. In DNA form, the CDR3 reads TGCAGTGCTAGAGACCCCGGGGTGGGGACTGAAGCTTTCTTT.

V is TRBV6-5 and J is TRBJ2-2; 10 positions match TRBD2. Trimming removed 3 bases from V and 0 bases from J; junction bases left unmatched: 7. The CDR3 runs to 18 residues. Looked up from germline, CDR1 is MNHEY and CDR2 is SVGAGI. The DNA of the CDR3 is TGTGCCAGCAGTTATGGCCTAGCGGGGGCCACGAACACCGGGGAGCTGTTTTTT. Translating gives CASSYGLAGATNTGELFF.

The chain couples TRBV27 to TRBJ2-1; D remains ambiguous. CDR1 and CDR2 (germline): MNHEY, SMNVEV (reference sequence). The CDR3 sequence is 14 residues long. V lost 7 bases to trimming and J lost 7 bases, with 17 bases between them. In nucleotides, the CDR3 is TGTGCCAGCATCAAATCTGGGCTGGGGAATGAGCAGTTCTTC. This sequence encodes CASIKSGLGNEQFF.

The chain couples TRBV7-3 to TRBJ2-2; D uncertain. CDR1 is SGHTA, CDR2 FQGTGA, per germline. Trimming took off 3 bases at V and 7 bases at J, with 9 bases between the two ends. CDR3 length: 13 residues. In DNA form, the CDR3 reads TGTGCCAGCAGCTTGTCGACCCACGGGGAGCTGTTTTTT. This sequence encodes CASSLSTHGELFF.

This clonotype was counted at least ten times. The chain couples TRBV28 to TRBJ1-4; 7 nucleotides align to TRBD1. This CDR3 is built from 14 residues. CDR1 and CDR2 from the germline V gene are MDHEN and SYDVKM. After removal of 6 bases from V and 7 bases from J, the junction contained 8 bases not matched to a gene. The CDR3 region has the DNA TGTGCCAGCAGCTCCGGGACAGTAGGTGAAAAACTGTTTTTT. It yields the protein CASSSGTVGEKLFF.

Worth noting for this clonotype: This may be a read error, as it is one base from a much larger clone. CDR3 loop: CASNTRGSYGQYF. The CDR3 DNA sequence: TGTGCCAGCAACACCCGGGGCTCCTACGGGCAGTACTTC. The rearrangement links TRBV6-2 or TRBV6-3 to TRBJ2-7; perhaps D is TRBD1 or TRBD2 (5 bases each). This CDR3 region has 13 residues. Per the germline V gene, CDR1 is MNHEY and CDR2 is SVGEGT.

This clonotype has just a few counts. The chain employs TRBV28 and TRBJ2-7; 9 bases are shared with TRBD2. The germline V gene has CDR1 MDHEN and CDR2 SYDVKM. The CDR3 totals 15 residues. V lost 6 bases to trimming and J lost 2 bases; unmatched junction nucleotides: 8. CDR3 sequence (DNA): TGTGCCAGCAGAAGGGGACTAGCCGGAACCTACGAGCAGTACTTC. This codes for CASRRGLAGTYEQYF.

This clonotype was observed a handful of times. The chain is built from TRBV7-9 and TRBJ2-3, with 12 bases fitting TRBD2. Germline CDR1 and CDR2: SEHNR and FQNEAQ (reference sequence). The CDR3 contains 18 residues. Germline trimming cut 4 bases from V and 0 bases from J; bases unmatched to any gene: 8. The CDR3 nucleotides read TGTGCCAGCAGCTCCGGACTAGCGGGGTCACCTAGCACAGATACGCAGTATTTT. It codes for CASSSGLAGSPSTDTQYF.